This T cell receptor (beta chain) was captured in a study of T-cell memory formation after mild COVID-19. For the study at large: TCR clusters mostly belonged to single donors. Points from the study as a whole: Those CD4+ clones that contracted were mainly in CM and EM (CD8+ ones in EMRA). Nothing showed for sure that second-wave clones peaking on day 37 were SARS-CoV-2 specific.

The TCR alpha and TCR beta cDNA libraries, bearing sample barcodes and UMIs, were generated by 5'RACE using constant-segment primers. TCRdb independently ran MiXCR on the 5' RACE reads; one entry per CDR3 protein. Among just under 150,000 distinct CDR3 sequences listed, roughly 21% were seen once. V was cut by 4 bases and J by 3 bases, with 7 bases left in between. The germline gives CDR1 MNHNY, CDR2 SVGAGI (reference sequence). The CDR3 is made up of 12 amino acids. Remarks on this clonotype: Its antigen is currently unknown.

The receptor's source is an adult woman who had mild COVID-19 (a few samples of this study predate the infection). Cell type and time point are not known. The chain joins TRBV6-6 to TRBJ2-7; D unclear. Sequencing was performed on PBMCs or a T cell subset sorted from them (not recorded which). The CDR3: CASSSFLYEQYF. CDR3 DNA sequence: TGTGCCAGCAGTTCTTTCCTCTACGAGCAGTACTTC.